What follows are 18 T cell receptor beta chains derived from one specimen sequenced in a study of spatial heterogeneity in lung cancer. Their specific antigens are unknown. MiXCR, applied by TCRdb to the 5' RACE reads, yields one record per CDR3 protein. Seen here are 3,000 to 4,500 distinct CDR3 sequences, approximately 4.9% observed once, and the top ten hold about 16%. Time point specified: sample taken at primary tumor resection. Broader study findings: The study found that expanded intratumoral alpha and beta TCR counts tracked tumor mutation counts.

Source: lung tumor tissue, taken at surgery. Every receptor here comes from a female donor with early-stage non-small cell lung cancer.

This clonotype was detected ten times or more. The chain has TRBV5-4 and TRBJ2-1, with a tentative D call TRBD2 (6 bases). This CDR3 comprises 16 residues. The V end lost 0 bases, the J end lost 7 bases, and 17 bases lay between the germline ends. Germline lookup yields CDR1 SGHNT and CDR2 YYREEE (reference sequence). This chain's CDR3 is CASSLAGGVGSNEQFF. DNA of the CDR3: TGTGCCAGCAGCTTGGCCGGGGGTGTAGGGTCGAATGAGCAGTTCTTC.

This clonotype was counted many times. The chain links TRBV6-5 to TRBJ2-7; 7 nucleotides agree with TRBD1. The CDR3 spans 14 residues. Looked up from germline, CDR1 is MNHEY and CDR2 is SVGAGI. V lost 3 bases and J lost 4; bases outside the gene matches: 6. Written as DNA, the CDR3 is TGTGCCAGCAGTTATGGGGGACAGCCTTACGAGCAGTACTTC. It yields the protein CASSYGGQPYEQYF.

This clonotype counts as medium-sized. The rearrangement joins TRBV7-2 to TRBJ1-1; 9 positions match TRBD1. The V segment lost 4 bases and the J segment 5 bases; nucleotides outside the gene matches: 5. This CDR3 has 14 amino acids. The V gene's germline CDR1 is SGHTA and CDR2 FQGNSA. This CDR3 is CASSSRQGETEAFF. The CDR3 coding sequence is TGTGCCAGCAGCTCAAGACAGGGGGAGACTGAAGCTTTCTTT.

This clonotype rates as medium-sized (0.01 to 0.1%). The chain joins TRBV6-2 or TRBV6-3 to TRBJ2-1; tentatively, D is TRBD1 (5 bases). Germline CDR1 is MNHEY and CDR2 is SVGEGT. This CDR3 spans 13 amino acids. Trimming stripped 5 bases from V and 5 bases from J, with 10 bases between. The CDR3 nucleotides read TGTGCCAGCAGTCAATACAGGAACAATGAGCAGTTCTTC. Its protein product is CASSQYRNNEQFF.

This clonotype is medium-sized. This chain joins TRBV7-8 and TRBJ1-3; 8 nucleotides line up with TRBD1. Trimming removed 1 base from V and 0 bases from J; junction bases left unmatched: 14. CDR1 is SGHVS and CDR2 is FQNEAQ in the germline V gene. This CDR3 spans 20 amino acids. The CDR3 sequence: CASSLGAVGQGFSSGNTIYF. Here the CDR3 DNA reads TGTGCCAGCAGCTTAGGGGCCGTTGGACAGGGCTTTTCCTCTGGAAACACCATATATTTT.

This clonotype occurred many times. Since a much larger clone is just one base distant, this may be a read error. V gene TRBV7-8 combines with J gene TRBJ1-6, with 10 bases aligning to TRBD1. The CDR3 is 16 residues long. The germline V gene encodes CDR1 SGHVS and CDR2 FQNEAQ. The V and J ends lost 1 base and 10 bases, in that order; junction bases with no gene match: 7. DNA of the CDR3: TGTGCCAGCAGCTTAGGGGGACAGGGGTGGAGATCACCCCTCCACTTT. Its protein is CASSLGGQGWRSPLHF.

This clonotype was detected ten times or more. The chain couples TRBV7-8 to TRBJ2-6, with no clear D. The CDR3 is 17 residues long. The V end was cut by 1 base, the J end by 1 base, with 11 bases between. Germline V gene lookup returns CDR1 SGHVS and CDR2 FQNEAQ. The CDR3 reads CASSLETRASGANVLTF. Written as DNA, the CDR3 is TGTGCCAGCAGCTTAGAAACCCGGGCGTCTGGGGCCAACGTCCTGACTTTC.

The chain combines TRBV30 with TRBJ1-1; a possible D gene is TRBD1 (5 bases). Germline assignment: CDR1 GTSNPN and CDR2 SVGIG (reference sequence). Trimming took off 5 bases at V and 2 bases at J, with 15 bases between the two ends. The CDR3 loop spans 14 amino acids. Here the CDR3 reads CAWGQLRANTEAFF. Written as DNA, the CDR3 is TGTGCCTGGGGACAACTTCGGGCAAACACTGAAGCTTTCTTT.

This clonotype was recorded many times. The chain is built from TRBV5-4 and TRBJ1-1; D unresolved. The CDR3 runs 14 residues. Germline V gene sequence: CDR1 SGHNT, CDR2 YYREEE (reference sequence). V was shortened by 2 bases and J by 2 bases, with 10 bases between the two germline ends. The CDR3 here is CASSLPGINTEAFF. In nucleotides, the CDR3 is TGTGCCAGCAGCTTACCGGGGATTAACACTGAAGCTTTCTTT.

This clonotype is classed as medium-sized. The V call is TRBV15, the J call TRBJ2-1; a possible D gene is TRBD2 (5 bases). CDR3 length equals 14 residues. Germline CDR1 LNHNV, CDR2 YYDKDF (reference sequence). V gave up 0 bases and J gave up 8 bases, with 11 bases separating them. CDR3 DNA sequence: TGTGCCACCAGCAGAGATCGAGGGCGGGATGAGCAGTTCTTC. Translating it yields CATSRDRGRDEQFF. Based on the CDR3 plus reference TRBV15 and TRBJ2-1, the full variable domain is DAMVIQNPRYQVTQFGKPVTLSCSQTLNHNVMYWYQQKSSQAPKLLFHYYDKDFNNEADTPDNFQSRRPNTSFCFLDIRSPGLGDTAMYLCATSRDRGRDEQFFGPGTRLTVL.

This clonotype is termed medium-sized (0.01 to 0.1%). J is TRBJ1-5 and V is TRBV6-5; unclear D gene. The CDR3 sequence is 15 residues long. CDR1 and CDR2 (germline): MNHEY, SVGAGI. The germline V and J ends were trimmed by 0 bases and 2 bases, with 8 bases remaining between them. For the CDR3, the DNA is TGTGCCAGCAGTTACTCGGGGTGGGGCAATCAGCCCCAGCATTTT. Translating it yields CASSYSGWGNQPQHF.

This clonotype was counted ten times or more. The CDR3 region is CASSQDLGGAYEQYF. CDR3 DNA sequence: TGTGCCAGCAGCCAAGATCTCGGGGGGGCCTACGAGCAGTACTTC. This chain uses TRBV4-2 with TRBJ2-7; 8 bases match TRBD2. The V and J ends lost 0 bases and 2 bases, in that order; junction bases with no gene match: 3. This CDR3 is 15 amino acids long. Germline CDR1 and CDR2: LGHNA and YNFKEQ.

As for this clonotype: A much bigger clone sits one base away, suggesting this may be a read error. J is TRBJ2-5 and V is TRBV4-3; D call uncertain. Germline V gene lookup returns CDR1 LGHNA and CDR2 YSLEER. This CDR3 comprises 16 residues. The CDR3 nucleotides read TGCGCCAACAGCCAAGGATTACGCAGCGAACAAGAGACCCAGTACTTC. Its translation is CANSQGLRSEQETQYF.

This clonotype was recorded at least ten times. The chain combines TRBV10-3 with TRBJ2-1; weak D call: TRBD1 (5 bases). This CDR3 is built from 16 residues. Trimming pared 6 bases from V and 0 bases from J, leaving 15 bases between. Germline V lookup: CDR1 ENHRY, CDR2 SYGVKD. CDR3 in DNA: TGTGCCATCAGAAGCGACAGTTCCAGCTCCTACAATGAGCAGTTCTTC. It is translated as CAIRSDSSSSYNEQFF.

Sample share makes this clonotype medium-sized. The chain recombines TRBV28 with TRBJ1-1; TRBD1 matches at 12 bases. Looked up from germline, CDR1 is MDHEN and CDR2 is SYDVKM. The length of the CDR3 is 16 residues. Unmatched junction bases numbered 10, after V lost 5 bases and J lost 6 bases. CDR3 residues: CASSRRDRGRGSEAFF. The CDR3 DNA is TGTGCCAGCAGTCGCCGGGACAGGGGGCGAGGTTCTGAAGCTTTCTTT.

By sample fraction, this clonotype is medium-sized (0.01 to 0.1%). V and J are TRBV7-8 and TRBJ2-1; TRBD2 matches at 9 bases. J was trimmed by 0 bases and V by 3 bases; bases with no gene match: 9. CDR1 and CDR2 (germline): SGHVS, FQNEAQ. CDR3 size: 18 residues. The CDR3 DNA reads TGTGCCAGCAGCTTTGAGCGGGGGGCCCCCAGCTCCTACAATGAGCAGTTCTTC. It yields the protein CASSFERGAPSSYNEQFF. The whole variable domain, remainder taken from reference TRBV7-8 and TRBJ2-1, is GAGVSQSPRYKVAKRGQDVALRCDPISGHVSLFWYQQALGQGPEFLTYFQNEAQLDKSGLPSDRFFAERPEGSVSTLKIQRTQQEDSAVYLCASSFERGAPSSYNEQFFGPGTRLTVL.

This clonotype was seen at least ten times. The CDR3, as DNA: TGCGCCAGCAGCTCCGGACAGTTGCAAGCTTTCTTT. Translation: CASSSGQLQAFF. This chain uses TRBV5-1 with TRBJ1-1, with a possible D match to TRBD1 (6 bases). Trimming stripped 3 bases from V and 9 bases from J, with 12 bases between. This CDR3 has 12 residues. CDR1 and CDR2 (germline): SGHRS, YFSETQ. The entire variable domain, with the rest obtained from reference TRBV5-1 and TRBJ1-1, is as follows: KAGVTQTPRYLIKTRGQQVTLSCSPISGHRSVSWYQQTPGQGLQFLFEYFSETQRNKGNFPGRFSGRQFSNSRSEMNVSTLELGDSALYLCASSSGQLQAFFGQGTRLTVV.

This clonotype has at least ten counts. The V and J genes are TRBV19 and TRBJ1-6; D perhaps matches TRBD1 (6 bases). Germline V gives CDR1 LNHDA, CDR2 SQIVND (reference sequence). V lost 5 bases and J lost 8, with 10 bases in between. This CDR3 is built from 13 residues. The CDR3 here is CASSHNRDSPLHF. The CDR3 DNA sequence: TGTGCCAGTAGTCACAACAGGGATTCACCCCTCCACTTT.